This T cell receptor beta chain stems from a study of CD8 T cells in ankylosing spondylitis. Study-level points and caveats: A TCR beta motif of fewer than ten highly homologous variants appeared characteristic of ankylosing spondylitis blood.

The V and J ends lost 7 bases and 7 bases respectively, with 16 bases between them. Germline assignment: CDR1 LGHNT and CDR2 FRNRAP. The CDR3 has 14 residues. This clonotype was picked up a small number of times. The antigen is not known. TCRdb re-derived calls from the 5' RACE reads in MiXCR, one entry per CDR3 protein. The sample holds roughly 470,000 distinct CDR3 sequences, roughly a quarter seen once. The gene calls are TRBV12-5 and TRBJ2-2; possibly TRBD1 for D (6 bases). The sequence derives from a male donor with ankylosing spondylitis. Sample: blood, either unsorted or a sorted T cell fraction (not recorded which). The CDR3 here is CASVQGGIDGELFF. CDR3 DNA: TGTGCTAGTGTTCAAGGGGGAATTGACGGGGAGCTGTTTTTT.